The T cell receptor beta chain described here comes from a study of blood T cell repertoires in COVID-19. Background on the study: Italy, Spain and the United States were the sources of the convalescent and acute COVID-19 samples. Nucleic acid was either cDNA or gDNA, and it came from T cells, B-cell-depleted T cells, or PBMCs.

As handled by the study authors: The authors estimated nucleated cell counts from reference gene primer amplification. Libraries were prepared by immunoSEQ multiplex PCR; TCRdb keeps only in-frame clonotypes and omits some of them. That table gives V, J and clone size, and the DNA gave D and trimming. The sample has 70,000 to 80,000 clones, approximately 85% seen once. The sample taken for sequencing was peripheral blood. This TCR derives from a woman of 80 years or more with active or convalescent COVID-19.

The CDR3 DNA follows: TGTGCCAGCAGTTTATCGGTAGGGGTTGCTACCCCGAATCAGCCCCAGCATTTT. Translating gives CASSLSVGVATPNQPQHF. This rearrangement joins TRBV27 to TRBJ1-5; D possibly corresponds to TRBD1 (5 bases). Germline V gene data show CDR1 as MNHEY and CDR2 as SMNVEV (reference sequence). The CDR3 is 18 residues long. Trimming left V 0 bases short and J 4 bases short, with 19 bases between.